One sample yielded the 13 T cell receptor beta chains listed below, sequenced in a study of regulatory T cells in long-lasting Graves disease. The time point is: newly diagnosed GD, antithyroid drugs for less than 3 months. Isolated PBMC RNA provided the starting material for the TCR library. Combining iRepertoire HTBI primers with Arm-PCR of CDR3 regions, the authors built TCR beta libraries. TCRdb re-analysed the multiplex PCR reads in MiXCR, keeping a single row per CDR3 protein. The table has a few hundred thousand distinct CDR3 sequences, 10% to 15% seen once; the top ten hold 18%. This sample was also put to use in a study of T cells in Graves' hyperthyroidism and ophthalmopathy.

The material was peripheral blood mononuclear cells (PBMCs), obtained at new diagnosis, from a patient treated with antithyroid drugs. The receptor set was obtained from a woman between 18 and 30 years old with Graves disease.

This clonotype was detected ten times or more. The chain couples TRBV20-1 to TRBJ2-7; D gene ambiguous. Per the germline V gene, CDR1 is DFQATT and CDR2 is SNEGSKA (reference sequence). Trimming took off 7 bases at V and 5 bases at J, with 18 bases between the two ends. This CDR3 spans 13 amino acids. CDR3 sequence (DNA): TGCAGTGGGTCTACAACACCGGGCCACGAGCAGTACTTC. Its protein product is CSGSTTPGHEQYF.

The J gene is TRBJ2-7, the V gene TRBV19; D gene unclear. The CDR3 contains 12 residues. Germline V gene lookup returns CDR1 LNHDA and CDR2 SQIVND (reference sequence). Trimming cost V 9 bases and J 2 bases, with 11 bases left between them. The CDR3 DNA follows: TGTGCCAGCACAAATCAGGCCTACGAGCAGTACTTC. Translation: CASTNQAYEQYF.

The rearrangement joins TRBV7-2 to TRBJ1-6; D remains unclear. Germline V lookup: CDR1 SGHTA, CDR2 FQGNSA. The CDR3 covers 15 residues. V gave up 1 base and J gave up 9 bases, with 13 bases separating them. In nucleotides, the CDR3 is TGTGCCAGCAGCTTAGAGGCCCGGCATGTTTCACCCCTCCACTTT. As protein: CASSLEARHVSPLHF.

This clonotype was recorded many times. The genes are TRBV7-6 and TRBJ1-4; D uncertain. V was cut by 3 bases and J by 7 bases, with 6 bases left in between. Germline CDR1 reads SGHVS; CDR2 reads FNYEAQ. The CDR3 is 12 residues long. This chain's CDR3 is CASSFLGEKLFF. The CDR3 DNA reads TGTGCCAGCAGCTTTTTGGGTGAAAAACTGTTTTTT.

The chain joins TRBV27 to TRBJ2-2; D remains ambiguous. Trimming took 3 bases from V and 0 from J, leaving 17 bases between them. CDR1 is MNHEY and CDR2 is SMNVEV in the germline V gene (reference sequence). The length of the CDR3 is 18 residues. CDR3 DNA sequence: TGTGCCAGCAGTTTCAGTTCCACTTTCGTCGCGAACACCGGGGAGCTGTTTTTT. Its translation is CASSFSSTFVANTGELFF.

Concerning this clonotype: A read error likely explains this, since a far larger clone differs by one base. The chain joins TRBV7-2 to TRBJ2-3; the D is unclear. The CDR3 length is 14 residues. With 0 bases removed from V and 8 bases from J, the gap between germline ends came to 12 bases. Germline V gene data show CDR1 as SGHTA and CDR2 as FQGNSA. CDR3 region: CASSLASIDGTQYF. CDR3 coding DNA: TGTGCCAGCAGCTTAGCGTCGATAGACGGTACGCAGTATTTT.

The chain links TRBV6-1 to TRBJ1-5; TRBD1 matches at 10 bases. The CDR3 length is 14 residues. CDR1 is MNHNS, CDR2 SASEGT, per germline. With V trimmed by 6 bases and J by 6 bases, 5 bases remained unmatched. The CDR3 here is CASRGQGGSQPQHF. DNA for the CDR3: TGTGCCAGCAGAGGACAGGGGGGGAGTCAGCCCCAGCATTTT.

The table lists this clonotype with many counts. The J gene is TRBJ1-1, the V gene TRBV4-1, with TRBD1 matching 9 bases. Germline V CDR1 and CDR2: MGHRA, YSYEKL. V dropped 4 bases and J dropped 1; count of bases not matched to a gene: 10. This CDR3 has 17 amino acids. CDR3 protein: CASSRGTGSPTNTEAFF. The CDR3 DNA reads TGCGCCAGCAGCCGAGGGACAGGGAGTCCCACGAACACTGAAGCTTTCTTT.

About this clonotype: Because the CDR3 is missing its conserved closing phenylalanine or tryptophan, this is likely a read error. CDR3 residues: CASSILGTTMNTEAFL. CDR3 DNA: TGTGCCAGTAGTATCCTCGGGACAACCATGAACACTGAAGCTTTCCTT. The chain carries TRBV19 and TRBJ1-1; TRBD1 is a possible D gene (6 bases). The ends were cut back, 3 bases at V and 0 bases at J, with 14 bases in the middle. CDR3 size: 16 residues. Per germline, CDR1 LNHDA and CDR2 SQIVND (reference sequence).

The table lists this clonotype with many counts. This chain uses TRBV3-1 with TRBJ1-1; unclear D gene. The CDR3 is 12 residues long. V lost 4 bases to trimming and J lost 3 bases, with 6 bases between them. Germline V lookup: CDR1 LGHDT, CDR2 YNNKEL (reference sequence). CDR3 sequence (DNA): TGTGCCAGCAGCCGAGGAGACACTGAAGCTTTCTTT. This encodes CASSRGDTEAFF. Supplemented by reference TRBV3-1 and TRBJ1-1, the full variable domain reads DTAVSQTPKYLVTQMGNDKSIKCEQNLGHDTMYWYKQDSKKFLKIMFSYNNKELIINETVPNRFSPKSPDKAHLNLHINSLELGDSAVYFCASSRGDTEAFFGQGTRLTVV.

This clonotype has a count of ten or more. This sequence joins TRBV5-1 and TRBJ2-4; D gene ambiguous. CDR3 length: 11 amino acids. Trimming pared 0 bases from V and 13 bases from J, leaving 8 bases between. Germline CDR1 SGHRS, CDR2 YFSETQ. CDR3: CASSLGTEQYF. The CDR3 bases are TGCGCCAGCAGCTTGGGGACGGAACAGTACTTC.

This clonotype was counted at least ten times. This chain connects TRBV11-2 to TRBJ1-1; D uncertain. The V gene lost 5 bases and the J gene lost 6 bases, with 13 bases spanning the gap. Germline CDR1 and CDR2: SGHAT and FQNNGV. The CDR3 is made up of 13 amino acids. The DNA of the CDR3 is TGTGCCAGCAGCCCAGCCCTAAGCTCTGAAGCTTTCTTT. Its protein product is CASSPALSSEAFF. Full variable domain (outside the CDR3, taken from reference TRBV11-2 and TRBJ1-1): EAGVAQSPRYKIIEKRQSVAFWCNPISGHATLYWYQQILGQGPKLLIQFQNNGVVDDSQLPKDRFSAERLKGVDSTLKIQPAKLEDSAVYLCASSPALSSEAFFGQGTRLTVV.

For this clonotype: A junction boundary mismatches the germline segment, possibly from a read error. The V and J genes are TRBV6-5 and TRBJ1-1, with TRBD1 identical over 9 bases. The CDR3 sequence is 17 residues long. The V gene's germline CDR1 is MNHEY and CDR2 SVGAGI. The CDR3 region is CAGSSIPTGGINAEAFF. The CDR3 nucleotides read TGTGCCGGCAGTTCCATACCCACAGGGGGCATTAACGCTGAAGCTTTCTTT.